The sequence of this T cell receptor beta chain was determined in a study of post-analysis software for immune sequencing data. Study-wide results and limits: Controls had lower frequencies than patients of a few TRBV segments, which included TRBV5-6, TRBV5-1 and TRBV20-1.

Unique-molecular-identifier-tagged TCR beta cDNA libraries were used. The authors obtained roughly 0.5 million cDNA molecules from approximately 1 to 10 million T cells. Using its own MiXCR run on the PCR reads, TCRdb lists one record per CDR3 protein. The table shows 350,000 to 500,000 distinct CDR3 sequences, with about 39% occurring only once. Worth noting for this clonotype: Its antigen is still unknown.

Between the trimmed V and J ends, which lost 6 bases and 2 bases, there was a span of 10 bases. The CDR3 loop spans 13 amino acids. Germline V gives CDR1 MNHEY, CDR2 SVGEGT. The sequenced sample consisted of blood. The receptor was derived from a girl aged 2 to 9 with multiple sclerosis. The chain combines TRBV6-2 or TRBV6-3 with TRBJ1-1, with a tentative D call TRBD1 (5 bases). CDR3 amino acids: CASRLTGNTEAFF. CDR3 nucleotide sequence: TGTGCCAGCAGGCTAACAGGAAACACTGAAGCTTTCTTT.